Only one count was recorded for the clone carrying this T cell receptor beta chain. Between the trimmed V and J ends, which lost 3 bases and 4 bases, there was a span of 10 bases. CDR1 SGHRS and CDR2 YFSETQ come from the germline V gene. CDR3 size: 13 residues. The sample originates from a study of T cell changes during pregnancy in multiple sclerosis. Measured with immunoSEQ multiplex PCR; TCRdb has only the in-frame clones, and not every one. The table lists 100,000 or so clones, approximately 90% of them singletons, with under 1.5% in the top ten. V and J are TRBV5-1 and TRBJ1-1; possibly TRBD1 for D (6 bases). The sequencing here drew on peripheral blood, taken in the second trimester of pregnancy. This clonotype originated in a female donor with multiple sclerosis, enrolled in a pregnancy study. This CDR3 reads CASSSGGGTEAFF. The CDR3 DNA is TGCGCCAGCAGCTCGGGAGGGGGCACTGAAGCTTTCTTT.